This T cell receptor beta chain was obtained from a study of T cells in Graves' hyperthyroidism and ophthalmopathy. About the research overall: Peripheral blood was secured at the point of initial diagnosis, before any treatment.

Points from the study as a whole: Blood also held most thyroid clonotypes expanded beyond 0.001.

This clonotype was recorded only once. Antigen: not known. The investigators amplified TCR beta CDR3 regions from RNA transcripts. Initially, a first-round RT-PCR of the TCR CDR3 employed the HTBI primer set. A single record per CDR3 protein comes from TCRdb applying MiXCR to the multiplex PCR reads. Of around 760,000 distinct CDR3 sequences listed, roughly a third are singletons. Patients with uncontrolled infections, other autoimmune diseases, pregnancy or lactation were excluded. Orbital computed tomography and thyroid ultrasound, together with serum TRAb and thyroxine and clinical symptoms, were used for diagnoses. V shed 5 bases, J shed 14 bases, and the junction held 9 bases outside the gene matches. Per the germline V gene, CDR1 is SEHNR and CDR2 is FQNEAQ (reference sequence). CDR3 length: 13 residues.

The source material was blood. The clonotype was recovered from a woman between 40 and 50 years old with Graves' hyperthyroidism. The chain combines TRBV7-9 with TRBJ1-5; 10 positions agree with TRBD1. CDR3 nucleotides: TGTGCCAGCAGCCCGGGACAGGGGATATACGAGCATTTT. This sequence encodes CASSPGQGIYEHF.